The 20 T cell receptor beta chains in this list originate from one sample, sequenced in a study of shared clonotypes between healthy human individuals. Sequenced by immunoSEQ multiplex PCR; TCRdb stores in-frame clones only, minus some. The sample gives about 1.1 million clones, around three quarters of which show up once; about 0.89% is in the top ten. Sequenced sample: memory CD4+ T cells from PBMCs. The subset was: CD45RA-negative fraction. These receptors were taken from a man aged 18 to 30 in good health. Some clones in this sample may be carry-over from other donors' samples.

The chain combines TRBV2 with TRBJ1-2; 10 bases agree with TRBD1. CDR3 length: 14 residues. Trimming removed 5 bases from V and 8 bases from J; junction bases left unmatched: 8. Germline loops: CDR1 SNHLY, CDR2 FYNNEI. This CDR3 reads CASSSGTGDRGYTF. As DNA, the CDR3 is TGTGCCAGCAGTTCCGGGACAGGGGATCGCGGCTACACCTTC.

The J gene is TRBJ2-2, the V gene TRBV5-4, with no clear D. Trimming shortened V by 2 bases and J by 5 bases, and 7 bases separated the two germline ends. The CDR3 is 13 residues long. Germline V gene sequence: CDR1 SGHNT, CDR2 YYREEE (reference sequence). CDR3 DNA: TGTGCCAGCAGCTTCACTGGAACCGGGGAGCTGTTTTTT. It encodes CASSFTGTGELFF.

The V call is TRBV5-6, the J call TRBJ2-7, with D uncertain. CDR1 SGHDT and CDR2 YYEEEE come from the germline V gene. V lost 0 bases and J lost 6, with 7 bases in between. The CDR3 covers 12 residues. Here the CDR3 DNA reads TGTGCCAGCAGCTTGGAAAGGAGCGAGCAGTACTTC. Translation gives CASSLERSEQYF.

This chain joins TRBV30 and TRBJ2-3; 8 bases are shared with TRBD2. V trimming: 3 bases; J trimming: 8 bases; junction bases outside the gene matches: 1. From germline, CDR1 is GTSNPN and CDR2 SVGIG (reference sequence). The CDR3 length is 11 residues. The CDR3 loop reads CAWRAGGTQYF. CDR3 in DNA: TGTGCCTGGAGGGCGGGAGGTACGCAGTATTTT. The variable domain in full, with the rest retrieved from reference TRBV30 and TRBJ2-3, is SQTIHQWPATLVQPVGSPLSLECTVEGTSNPNLYWYRQAAGRGLQLLFYSVGIGQISSEVPQNLSASRPQDRQFILSSKKLLLSDSGFYLCAWRAGGTQYFGPGTRLTVL.

The rearrangement uses TRBV9 and TRBJ1-2, with D perhaps TRBD1 (5 bases). Germline values: CDR1 SGDLS, CDR2 YYNGEE. This CDR3 is built from 14 residues. V was trimmed by 0 bases and J by 8 bases, leaving 14 bases between them. The CDR3 DNA sequence: TGTGCCAGCAGCGTAGTACACACAAAGGGGGGCTACACCTTC. This gives the protein CASSVVHTKGGYTF.

CDR3 sequence (DNA): TGTGCCAGCAGCCAGGGGGTGGAGCAGCCCCAGCATTTT. Encoded protein: CASSQGVEQPQHF. The gene calls are TRBV7-2 and TRBJ1-5; 7 positions agree with TRBD1. V lost 5 bases and J lost 7; bases outside the gene matches: 5. The CDR3 has 13 residues. Germline-derived CDR1 and CDR2 are SGHTA and FQGNSA.

This chain links TRBV7-3 with TRBJ2-1, with a possible D match to TRBD2 (6 bases). There are 15 residues in the CDR3. Trimming left V 3 bases short and J 4 bases short, with 13 bases between. CDR1 is SGHTA and CDR2 is FQGTGA in the germline V gene. The CDR3 loop is CASSFGSAGYNEQFF. The CDR3 DNA is TGTGCCAGCAGCTTCGGATCTGCGGGGTACAATGAGCAGTTCTTC. Drawing the rest from reference TRBV7-3 and TRBJ2-1, the complete variable domain is GAGVSQTPSNKVTEKGKYVELRCDPISGHTALYWYRQSLGQGPEFLIYFQGTGAADDSGLPNDRFFAVRPEGSVSTLKIQRTERGDSAVYLCASSFGSAGYNEQFFGPGTRLTVL.

This clone appeared once. This chain joins TRBV7-2 and TRBJ2-1; 8 bases agree with TRBD2. The CDR3 length is 15 residues. With V trimmed by 2 bases and J by 9 bases, 9 bases remained unmatched. The germline gives CDR1 SGHTA, CDR2 FQGNSA. In nucleotides, the CDR3 is TGTGCCAGCAGCTTACTCCACTCGGGAGGGCTTGAGCAGTTCTTC. Translating gives CASSLLHSGGLEQFF.

V is TRBV18 and J is TRBJ2-5, with D perhaps matching TRBD1 or TRBD2 (5 bases each). V lost 2 bases, J lost 4 bases, and 11 bases lay in between. The CDR3 covers 14 residues. Germline V gives CDR1 KGHSH, CDR2 LQKENI. In DNA, the CDR3 is TGTGCCAGCTCACCAAGTAGGGACGGAGAGACCCAGTACTTC. Translation: CASSPSRDGETQYF.

V and J are TRBV27 and TRBJ2-5; a possible D gene is TRBD2 (5 bases). Germline CDR1 reads MNHEY; CDR2 reads SMNVEV (reference sequence). Trimming pared 1 base from V and 4 bases from J, leaving 13 bases between. The CDR3 is made up of 15 amino acids. In DNA form, the CDR3 reads TGTGCCAGCAGTTTATGGGTGGGAGTACGAGAGACCCAGTACTTC. Protein sequence: CASSLWVGVRETQYF.

This clone has more than one count but fewer than ten. The rearrangement links TRBV11-2 to TRBJ2-1, with 9 positions matching TRBD2. The J segment lost 5 bases and the V segment lost 2 bases, leaving 10 bases of the junction unmatched. The germline V gene has CDR1 SGHAT and CDR2 FQNNGV. The CDR3 covers 17 residues. The CDR3 bases are TGTGCCAGCAGCTTACAGATGTCTAGCGGGAAGGACAATGAGCAGTTCTTC. Residues: CASSLQMSSGKDNEQFF.

The chain uses TRBV11-3 and TRBJ2-1, with D perhaps matching TRBD2 (6 bases). The CDR3 loop spans 15 amino acids. The germline CDR1 and CDR2 sequences are SGHNT and YENEEA. Trimming removed 1 base at V and 2 bases at J, with 9 bases between. The CDR3 nucleotides are TGTGCCAGCAGCTTAGGGACGGGGGCCTACAATGAGCAGTTCTTC. It yields the protein CASSLGTGAYNEQFF.

The genes are TRBV9 and TRBJ2-7; 9 bases are shared with TRBD1. The CDR3 loop spans 16 amino acids. V lost 0 bases and J lost 3; bases outside the gene matches: 7. The germline gives CDR1 SGDLS, CDR2 YYNGEE. The CDR3 nucleotides read TGTGCCAGCAGCGTAGACTCTGGACAGGGGATCTACGAGCAGTACTTC. This translates into CASSVDSGQGIYEQYF.

The V gene is TRBV7-3, the J gene TRBJ2-2; D is tentatively TRBD1 or TRBD2 (5 bases each). The germline gives CDR1 SGHTA, CDR2 FQGTGA. CDR3 length equals 13 residues. The V end lost 1 base, the J end lost 6 bases, and 6 bases lay between the germline ends. Here the CDR3 DNA reads TGTGCCAGCAGCTTAATGGGGGCCGGGGAGCTGTTTTTT. It is translated as CASSLMGAGELFF.

This chain joins TRBV5-1 and TRBJ2-1; possibly TRBD1 or TRBD2 for D (5 bases each). There are 15 residues in the CDR3. CDR1 and CDR2 (germline): SGHRS, YFSETQ. Trimming left V 5 bases short and J 5 bases short, with 17 bases between. The CDR3 sequence is CASRHTGTDDNEQFF. CDR3 DNA: TGCGCCAGCAGGCATACCGGGACGGACGACAATGAGCAGTTCTTC.

As concerns this clone: Likely a read error: the CDR3 ends without its conserved phenylalanine or tryptophan. This chain connects TRBV5-4 to TRBJ2-7; the match to TRBD2 covers 8 bases. The length of the CDR3 is 15 residues. CDR1 and CDR2 from the germline V gene are SGHNT and YYREEE (reference sequence). Unmatched junction bases numbered 4, after V lost 0 bases and J lost 2 bases. CDR3 coding DNA: TGTGCCAGCAGCTTGGCGGGGGGGAGGGCCTACGAGCAGTACCTC. This encodes CASSLAGGRAYEQYL.

This clone was detected only a few times. This chain uses TRBV6-5 with TRBJ2-1; 11 bases line up with TRBD2. This CDR3 comprises 13 residues. V shed 6 bases and J 15 bases; nucleotides not matched to a gene: 10. CDR1 is MNHEY, CDR2 SVGAGI, per germline. In DNA form, the CDR3 reads TGTGCCAGCAGCTCTCTAGCGGGAGGCCCCACGTTCTTC. It specifies CASSSLAGGPTFF.

CDR3: CASSPSGGRTEAFF. In DNA, the CDR3 is TGTGCCAGCAGCCCCAGCGGGGGGAGGACTGAAGCTTTCTTT. This chain connects TRBV6-4 to TRBJ1-1; the D gene is possibly TRBD1 (5 bases). This CDR3 has 14 residues. Trimming pared 6 bases from V and 5 bases from J, leaving 16 bases between. Germline loops: CDR1 MRHNA, CDR2 SNTAGT.

The rearrangement joins TRBV7-9 to TRBJ2-7, with 8 bases identical to TRBD1. The trim removed 5 bases at V and 5 bases at J, leaving 14 bases unmatched. The CDR3 covers 16 residues. Germline V gene lookup returns CDR1 SEHNR and CDR2 FQNEAQ (reference sequence). The CDR3 protein is CASSLPLPGGLNEQYF. The CDR3 DNA reads TGTGCCAGCAGCCTCCCCCTTCCAGGGGGCTTGAACGAGCAGTACTTC.

The rearrangement uses TRBV4-1 and TRBJ1-1, with D possibly matching TRBD1 (6 bases). This CDR3 is 16 amino acids long. CDR1 and CDR2 (germline): MGHRA, YSYEKL. The V end lost 1 base, the J end lost 1 base, and 13 bases lay between the germline ends. CDR3: CASSQGLARGNTEAFF. CDR3 bases: TGCGCCAGCAGCCAAGGATTGGCCAGGGGGAACACTGAAGCTTTCTTT.